This T cell receptor beta chain appears in the sequencing data of a study of shared clonotypes between healthy human individuals. Background on the study: Participating donors consisted of two women and three men aged 18 to 49.

This CDR3 has 14 residues. Germline V gene lookup returns CDR1 SGHDN and CDR2 FVKESK. V was clipped by 1 base and J by 6 bases, with 13 bases between them. Comments on this clone: The antigen remains unidentified.

Assay: immunoSEQ multiplex PCR; the TCRdb copy retains only in-frame clones and omits some. The sample includes more than 2,000,000 clones, about 92% of them seen just once. Study outcomes and limitations: Four donors had around 5% of their naive CD4 clonotypes in common.

This sequence originates from a man aged 18 to 29 in good health. Some clones in this sample may be carry-over from other donors' samples. Source material: naive CD4+ T cells from PBMCs. Subset defined: CD45RA+ positively selected. The V call is TRBV14, the J call TRBJ2-7, with D unresolved. CDR3 protein: CASSQAWSIGEQYF. The DNA for the CDR3 is TGTGCCAGCAGCCAAGCATGGTCAATCGGCGAGCAGTACTTC. The variable domain in full, completed from reference TRBV14 and TRBJ2-7, reads EAGVTQFPSHSVIEKGQTVTLRCDPISGHDNLYWYRRVMGKEIKFLLHFVKESKQDESGMPNNRFLAERTGGTYSTLKVQPAELEDSGVYFCASSQAWSIGEQYFGPGTRLTVT.